Below are 10 T cell receptor beta chains sequenced from a single sample in a study of cytomegalovirus exposure and HLA in healthy donors. The PCR used 60 Vbeta and 13 Jbeta primers. Sequenced by immunoSEQ multiplex PCR; TCRdb stores in-frame clones only, minus some. The sample yields about 140,000 clones, 80% seen once. The sample consisted of PBMCs. The receptors were gathered from a man aged 25-45 years in good health and CMV-seronegative.

The chain combines TRBV10-1 with TRBJ1-1, with unresolved D. Per germline, CDR1 WNHNN and CDR2 SYGVQD (reference sequence). V lost 3 bases and J 3 bases, leaving 11 bases between the germline ends. CDR3 length: 14 amino acids. Here the CDR3 reads CASSDGQEDTEAFF. In nucleotides, the CDR3 is TGCGCCAGCAGTGACGGGCAGGAGGACACTGAAGCTTTCTTT.

Details on this clone: The same CDR3 is also encoded by other DNA sequences in this sample. The chain uses TRBV4-2 and TRBJ2-5, with TRBD1 matching 7 bases. Looked up from germline, CDR1 is LGHNA and CDR2 is YNFKEQ. The CDR3 runs to 15 residues. J gave up 3 bases and V 1 base, and 5 bases lay outside the gene matches. The CDR3 here is CASSQADDREETQYF. In DNA form, the CDR3 reads TGTGCCAGCAGCCAAGCCGATGACAGGGAAGAGACCCAGTACTTC.

This chain uses TRBV29-1 with TRBJ2-7, with TRBD2 matching 10 bases. This CDR3 has 16 amino acids. Per germline, CDR1 SQVTM and CDR2 ANQGSEA. With V trimmed by 6 bases and J by 0 bases, 11 bases remained unmatched. The CDR3 is CSVILAGRRGSYEQYF. DNA for the CDR3: TGCAGCGTCATACTAGCGGGAAGGCGTGGCTCCTACGAGCAGTACTTC.

This chain joins TRBV28 and TRBJ1-1, with unresolved D. CDR3 length: 13 residues. V lost 5 bases to trimming and J lost 0 bases, with 7 bases between them. The germline gives CDR1 MDHEN, CDR2 SYDVKM. In DNA, the CDR3 is TGTGCCAGCAGTCCTTCTATGAACACTGAAGCTTTCTTT. Amino acid sequence: CASSPSMNTEAFF.

This chain links TRBV19 with TRBJ1-2, with TRBD1 matching 8 bases. V was pared by 5 bases and J by 6 bases, with 5 bases of the junction left unmatched. The CDR3 runs 13 residues. From germline, CDR1 is LNHDA and CDR2 SQIVND (reference sequence). This chain's CDR3 is CASSPQGANGYTF. The DNA of the CDR3 is TGTGCCAGTAGTCCGCAGGGGGCGAATGGCTACACCTTC.

This clone appeared a few times. The junction shows a germline mismatch at one end, possibly a read error. The chain carries TRBV7-9 and TRBJ1-1; D gene uncertain. Germline-derived CDR1 and CDR2 are SEHNR and FQNEAQ (reference sequence). The CDR3 length is 15 residues. CDR3 sequence: CSSSLVSLRGTEAFF. The CDR3 DNA reads TGTTCCAGCAGCTTAGTGTCCTTGCGGGGAACTGAAGCTTTCTTT.

The rearrangement links TRBV4-1 to TRBJ2-7; D not certain. The CDR3 has 12 residues. Germline V gives CDR1 MGHRA, CDR2 YSYEKL. Trimming removed 0 bases at V and 6 bases at J, with 6 bases between. CDR3 nucleotides: TGCGCCAGCAGCCAAGATCCTCGCGAGCAGTACTTC. Amino acid sequence: CASSQDPREQYF.

CDR3 region: CASLEEALGHTDTQYF. CDR3 DNA: TGTGCCAGCCTTGAAGAGGCTCTAGGCCACACAGATACGCAGTATTTT. The chain joins TRBV6-1 to TRBJ2-3; no clear D gene. Germline CDR1 reads MNHNS; CDR2 reads SASEGT. The length of the CDR3 is 16 residues. V dropped 8 bases and J dropped 2 bases, with 20 bases sitting between them.

The chain uses TRBV15 and TRBJ1-4; maybe TRBD1 (5 bases). The CDR3 loop spans 15 amino acids. Germline CDR1 and CDR2: LNHNV and YYDKDF (reference sequence). Between the trimmed V and J ends, which lost 0 bases and 4 bases, there was a span of 9 bases. The CDR3 region is CATSRDPGGNEKLFF. The CDR3 nucleotides read TGTGCCACCAGCAGAGATCCGGGGGGTAATGAAAAACTGTTTTTT.

This sequence joins TRBV9 and TRBJ1-1; possible D gene TRBD1, 6 bases. This CDR3 comprises 18 residues. The germline V gene encodes CDR1 SGDLS and CDR2 YYNGEE. V shed 0 bases and J shed 0 bases, with 18 bases lying between them. The CDR3 DNA is TGTGCCAGCAGCGTAGCTTCAGGGGTTGGGGAATTGAACACTGAAGCTTTCTTT. Its translation: CASSVASGVGELNTEAFF.